The 27 T cell receptor beta chains in this list originate from one sample, sequenced in a study of blood T cell repertoires in COVID-19. The repertoire was sequenced with immunoSEQ multiplex PCR; TCRdb's copy has only in-frame clones and lacks some. The repertoire has fewer than 80,000 clones, around 84% of them found once; the top ten carry 9% to 10%. Input material: peripheral blood. Every receptor here comes from a woman of 80 years or more with acute or convalescent COVID-19.

CDR3 coding DNA: TGTGCCAGCAGCCCCGACAGGGCTTATGGCTACACCTTC. Translating it yields CASSPDRAYGYTF. This chain links TRBV6-5 with TRBJ1-2, with TRBD1 identical over 7 bases. V lost 6 bases and J lost 5; bases outside the gene matches: 6. CDR3 length: 13 amino acids. CDR1 is MNHEY and CDR2 is SVGAGI in the germline V gene.

The rearrangement uses TRBV5-5 and TRBJ2-5, with a possible D match to TRBD1 (5 bases). The V end lost 4 bases, the J end lost 1 base, and 14 bases lay between the germline ends. Germline V gives CDR1 SGHKS, CDR2 YYEKEE (reference sequence). The CDR3 sequence is 15 residues long. CDR3 nucleotides: TGTGCCAGCAGCGTCGCAATAGGGGCCCAAGAGACCCAGTACTTC. It yields the protein CASSVAIGAQETQYF. The complete variable domain, with remaining parts taken from reference TRBV5-5 and TRBJ2-5, reads DAGVTQSPTHLIKTRGQQVTLRCSPISGHKSVSWYQQVLGQGPQFIFQYYEKEERGRGNFPDRFSARQFPNYSSELNVNALLLGDSALYLCASSVAIGAQETQYFGPGTRLLVL.

The chain uses TRBV10-1 and TRBJ2-3; tentative D call: TRBD1 (5 bases). Germline CDR1 reads WNHNN; CDR2 reads SYGVQD (reference sequence). V lost 8 bases, J lost 0 bases, and 24 bases lay in between. The CDR3 sequence is 18 residues long. The CDR3 is CASAPRVGTDSSTDTQYF. The DNA for the CDR3 is TGCGCCAGCGCTCCCCGCGTAGGTACCGACAGTAGCACAGATACGCAGTATTTT.

V usage is TRBV4-1 and J usage is TRBJ2-5; 8 nucleotides align to TRBD2. The CDR3 covers 16 residues. Germline loops: CDR1 MGHRA, CDR2 YSYEKL. After removal of 0 bases from V and 5 bases from J, the junction contained 8 bases not matched to a gene. The CDR3 sequence is CASSQEGSGEGETQYF. CDR3 coding DNA: TGCGCCAGCAGCCAAGAAGGTAGCGGGGAGGGGGAGACCCAGTACTTC.

CDR3 residues: CASSRASGDTDTQYF. The CDR3 DNA reads as TGTGCCAGCAGCCGCGCTAGCGGGGATACAGATACGCAGTATTTT. The chain links TRBV3-1 (or the pseudogene TRBV3-2) to TRBJ2-3; 9 bases are a match to TRBD2. Looked up from germline, CDR1 is LGHDT and CDR2 is YNNKEL (reference sequence). J was trimmed by 3 bases and V by 4 bases; bases with no gene match: 5. CDR3 length equals 15 residues.

This clone was counted a single time. V usage is TRBV24-1 and J usage is TRBJ2-5, with 13 positions matching TRBD2. Germline loops: CDR1 KGHDR, CDR2 SFDVKD. The V segment lost 4 bases and the J segment 3 bases; nucleotides outside the gene matches: 4. The CDR3 sequence is 16 residues long. The CDR3 nucleotides are TGTGCCACCAGTGACCCAACTAGCGGGGGGGAAGAGACCCAGTACTTC. Translating gives CATSDPTSGGEETQYF.

The V and J genes are TRBV19 and TRBJ1-5; unclear D gene. Germline CDR1 is LNHDA and CDR2 is SQIVND (reference sequence). Trimming pared 3 bases from V and 0 bases from J, leaving 9 bases between. The CDR3 is 15 residues long. CDR3 residues: CASSIRKNSNQPQHF. The CDR3 bases are TGTGCCAGTAGTATTAGAAAAAATAGCAATCAGCCCCAGCATTTT.

This chain joins TRBV11-2 and TRBJ1-1, with a possible D match to TRBD1 (5 bases). This CDR3 is built from 17 residues. Between the trimmed V and J ends, which lost 1 base and 1 base, there was a span of 16 bases. Germline V lookup: CDR1 SGHAT, CDR2 FQNNGV. CDR3 region: CASSLGRGEWENTEAFF. The CDR3 nucleotides are TGTGCCAGCAGCTTAGGGCGGGGGGAGTGGGAGAACACTGAAGCTTTCTTT.

The CDR3 sequence: CASSHEHPEAFF. For the CDR3, the DNA is TGTGCCAGCAGCCACGAACACCCTGAAGCTTTCTTT. This chain joins TRBV5-5 and TRBJ1-1; D remains unclear. CDR1 is SGHKS, CDR2 YYEKEE, per germline (reference sequence). V lost 4 bases to trimming and J lost 6 bases, with 10 bases between them. The CDR3 runs 12 residues.

V gene TRBV20-1 combines with J gene TRBJ1-4; 10 positions match TRBD1. CDR1 is DFQATT, CDR2 SNEGSKA, per germline (reference sequence). This CDR3 has 20 amino acids. V was clipped by 5 bases and J by 0 bases; unmatched bases: 18. CDR3 residues: CSAGGLGLGQGITTNEKLFF. The CDR3 DNA is TGCAGTGCTGGTGGATTAGGCCTGGGACAGGGGATTACAACTAATGAAAAACTGTTTTTT.

This chain connects TRBV5-1 to TRBJ1-1, with a possible D match to TRBD1 (5 bases). Germline-derived CDR1 and CDR2 are SGHRS and YFSETQ. Trimming stripped 5 bases from V and 0 bases from J, with 14 bases between. The CDR3 has 15 amino acids. CDR3 amino acids: CASRAQTELNTEAFF. CDR3 DNA: TGCGCCAGCAGAGCCCAGACAGAACTGAACACTGAAGCTTTCTTT.

V is TRBV10-1 and J is TRBJ2-1; 15 bases agree with TRBD2. Losses at the gene ends were 5 bases for V and 11 bases for J; bases not matched to a gene: 4. This CDR3 has 14 residues. Germline V CDR1 and CDR2: WNHNN, SYGVQD (reference sequence). The CDR3 nucleotides are TGCGCCAGCAGTAGGGGACTAGCGGGGGGAAAGCAGTTCTTC. As protein: CASSRGLAGGKQFF.

This chain connects TRBV19 to TRBJ1-2; TRBD1 is a possible D gene (5 bases). CDR1 and CDR2 (germline): LNHDA, SQIVND (reference sequence). V gave up 9 bases and J gave up 7 bases, with 18 bases separating them. The CDR3 loop spans 13 amino acids. Written as DNA, the CDR3 is TGTGCCAGCTCATGGGGCAGGGAGGTTGGCTACACCTTC. Translated: CASSWGREVGYTF.

This chain uses TRBV11-2 with TRBJ2-5; 8 nucleotides match TRBD2. CDR1 SGHAT and CDR2 FQNNGV come from the germline V gene. The CDR3 is made up of 15 amino acids. In nucleotides, the CDR3 is TGTGCTACCTCAAGGGAGCGGGGGCCCCAAGAGACCCAGTACTTC. It encodes CATSRERGPQETQYF. Complete variable domain (other parts from reference TRBV11-2 and TRBJ2-5): EAGVAQSPRYKIIEKRQSVAFWCNPISGHATLYWYQQILGQGPKLLIQFQNNGVVDDSQLPKDRFSAERLKGVDSTLKIQPAKLEDSAVYLCATSRERGPQETQYFGPGTRLLVL.

The gene calls are TRBV6-6 and TRBJ1-1; no reliable D call. Trimming shortened V by 5 bases and J by 0 bases, and 13 bases separated the two germline ends. CDR3 length equals 15 residues. Germline lookup yields CDR1 MNHNY and CDR2 SVGAGI (reference sequence). The CDR3, as DNA: TGTGCCAGCAGTAAACTCGGTCCATTGAACACTGAAGCTTTCTTT. Encoded protein: CASSKLGPLNTEAFF.

The gene calls are TRBV11-2 and TRBJ1-6; 7 positions match TRBD1. The CDR3 is 16 residues long. From germline, CDR1 is SGHAT and CDR2 FQNNGV. The J segment lost 5 bases and the V segment lost 5 bases, leaving 9 bases of the junction unmatched. Here the CDR3 reads CASSHRRGPNNSPLHF. The CDR3 DNA is TGTGCCAGCAGCCACCGTAGGGGGCCTAATAATTCACCCCTCCACTTT. Full variable domain (rest looked up from reference TRBV11-2 and TRBJ1-6): EAGVAQSPRYKIIEKRQSVAFWCNPISGHATLYWYQQILGQGPKLLIQFQNNGVVDDSQLPKDRFSAERLKGVDSTLKIQPAKLEDSAVYLCASSHRRGPNNSPLHFGNGTRLTVT.

V gene TRBV19 combines with J gene TRBJ1-2; TRBD1 is a possible D gene (6 bases). Germline V CDR1 and CDR2: LNHDA, SQIVND (reference sequence). V dropped 5 bases and J dropped 3 bases, with 19 bases sitting between them. This CDR3 is built from 16 residues. CDR3 nucleotides: TGTGCCAGTAGTGGGGGGGCCTCTGCCGGCTACTATGGCTACACCTTC. It encodes CASSGGASAGYYGYTF.

The chain joins TRBV5-1 to TRBJ1-5, with D perhaps TRBD1 (6 bases). CDR3 length: 15 residues. The V gene lost 5 bases and the J gene lost 1 base, with 13 bases spanning the gap. Per the germline V gene, CDR1 is SGHRS and CDR2 is YFSETQ. As DNA, the CDR3 is TGCGCCAGCAGTAACGCAGGGGAGAGCAATCAGCCCCAGCATTTT. Its protein is CASSNAGESNQPQHF. Filled out from reference TRBV5-1 and TRBJ1-5, the complete variable domain reads KAGVTQTPRYLIKTRGQQVTLSCSPISGHRSVSWYQQTPGQGLQFLFEYFSETQRNKGNFPGRFSGRQFSNSRSEMNVSTLELGDSALYLCASSNAGESNQPQHFGDGTRLSIL.

This chain joins TRBV18 and TRBJ2-5; 10 bases align to TRBD1. The CDR3 covers 15 residues. Trimming at V came to 3 bases and at J to 5 bases, leaving 6 bases not matched to a gene. Germline V gene lookup returns CDR1 KGHSH and CDR2 LQKENI. CDR3 sequence reads: CASSPGTGVVETQYF. CDR3 DNA sequence: TGTGCCAGCTCACCCGGGACAGGGGTCGTGGAGACCCAGTACTTC.

This sequence joins TRBV5-1 and TRBJ2-7, with TRBD2 matching 8 bases. This CDR3 region has 14 residues. The germline gives CDR1 SGHRS, CDR2 YFSETQ. V trimming: 6 bases; J trimming: 5 bases; junction bases outside the gene matches: 10. The CDR3 coding sequence is TGCGCCAGCACCTTATCGGGGGGGTTCAACGAGCAGTACTTC. It translates to CASTLSGGFNEQYF.

This rearrangement joins TRBV7-3 to TRBJ1-2; D is uncertain. This CDR3 has 13 amino acids. Germline V gene data show CDR1 as SGHTA and CDR2 as FQGTGA. Trimming took 2 bases from V and 2 from J, leaving 6 bases between them. The CDR3 nucleotides are TGTGCCAGCAGCTTAGGCCAGAACTATGGCTACACCTTC. Translating it yields CASSLGQNYGYTF.

The chain combines TRBV3-1 (or the pseudogene TRBV3-2) with TRBJ2-1, with 10 positions matching TRBD2. CDR1 LGHDT and CDR2 YNNKEL come from the germline V gene (reference sequence). CDR3 length: 14 amino acids. V lost 8 bases, J lost 5 bases, and 6 bases stayed unmatched. This CDR3 is CASGTLAGDNEQFF. CDR3 coding DNA: TGTGCCAGCGGGACCCTAGCGGGGGACAATGAGCAGTTCTTC.

This chain uses TRBV5-1 with TRBJ2-7, with a possible D match to TRBD1 (6 bases). V was pared by 4 bases and J by 2 bases, with 10 bases between. This CDR3 spans 13 amino acids. Per the germline V gene, CDR1 is SGHRS and CDR2 is YFSETQ. The CDR3 DNA sequence: TGCGCCAGCAGCGAACAGGGTGCCTACGAGCAGTACTTC. Amino acids: CASSEQGAYEQYF.

This clone occurred a few times. The J gene is TRBJ1-1, the V gene TRBV25-1; tentatively, D is TRBD1 (6 bases). Trimming removed 2 bases from V and 0 bases from J, with 10 bases in between. Germline CDR1 and CDR2: MGHDK and SYGVNS. The CDR3 length is 15 residues. The CDR3 bases are TGTGCCAGCAGTGAAAAGGGACAACTGAACACTGAAGCTTTCTTT. It translates to CASSEKGQLNTEAFF.

This clone was recorded only once. J is TRBJ1-5 and V is TRBV19; 9 bases align to TRBD1. This CDR3 comprises 15 residues. Germline V gives CDR1 LNHDA, CDR2 SQIVND (reference sequence). Trimming removed 3 bases from V and 7 bases from J; junction bases left unmatched: 7. The CDR3 sequence is CASSIDRGEVQPQHF. DNA for the CDR3: TGTGCCAGTAGTATCGACAGGGGGGAGGTGCAGCCCCAGCATTTT.

The rearrangement joins TRBV7-9 to TRBJ1-2, with TRBD1 matching 9 bases. Losses at the gene ends were 4 bases for V and 3 bases for J; bases not matched to a gene: 6. The CDR3 is 15 amino acids. Germline CDR1 is SEHNR and CDR2 is FQNEAQ (reference sequence). The CDR3 nucleotides read TGTGCCAGCAGCTCAACGCGACAGGGGGACTATGGCTACACCTTC. Encoded protein: CASSSTRQGDYGYTF.

J is TRBJ1-3 and V is TRBV7-9, with D tentatively TRBD1 (6 bases). The CDR3 contains 15 residues. The germline V and J ends were trimmed by 6 bases and 5 bases, with 17 bases remaining between them. Germline V lookup: CDR1 SEHNR, CDR2 FQNEAQ (reference sequence). Here the CDR3 DNA reads TGTGCCAGCAGTTCTGGCAGGGGTGGCAGAAACACCATATATTTT. This sequence encodes CASSSGRGGRNTIYF.